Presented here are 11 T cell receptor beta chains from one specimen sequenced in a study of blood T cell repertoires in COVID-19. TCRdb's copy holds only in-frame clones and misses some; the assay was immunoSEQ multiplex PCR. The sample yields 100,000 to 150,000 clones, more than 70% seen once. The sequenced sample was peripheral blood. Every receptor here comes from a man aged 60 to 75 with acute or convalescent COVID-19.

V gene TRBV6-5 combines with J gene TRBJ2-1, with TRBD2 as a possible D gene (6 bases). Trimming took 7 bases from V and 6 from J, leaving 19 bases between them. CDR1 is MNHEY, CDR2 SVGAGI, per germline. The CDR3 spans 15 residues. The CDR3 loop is CASNPVGWRVNEQFF. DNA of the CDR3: TGTGCCAGCAATCCGGTAGGGTGGAGGGTCAATGAGCAGTTCTTC.

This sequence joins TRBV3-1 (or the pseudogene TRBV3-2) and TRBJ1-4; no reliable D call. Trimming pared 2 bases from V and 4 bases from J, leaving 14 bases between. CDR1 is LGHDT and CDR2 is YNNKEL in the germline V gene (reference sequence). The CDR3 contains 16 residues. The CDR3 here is CASSQNPQLYNEKLFF. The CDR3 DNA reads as TGTGCCAGCAGCCAAAACCCACAGCTCTATAATGAAAAACTGTTTTTT.

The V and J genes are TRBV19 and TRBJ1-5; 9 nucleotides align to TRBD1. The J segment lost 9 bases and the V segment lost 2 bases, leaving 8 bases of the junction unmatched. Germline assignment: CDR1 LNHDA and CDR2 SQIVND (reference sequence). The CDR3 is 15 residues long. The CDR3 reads CASSISQDRGRPQHF. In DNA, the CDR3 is TGTGCCAGTAGTATATCGCAGGACAGGGGAAGGCCCCAGCATTTT.

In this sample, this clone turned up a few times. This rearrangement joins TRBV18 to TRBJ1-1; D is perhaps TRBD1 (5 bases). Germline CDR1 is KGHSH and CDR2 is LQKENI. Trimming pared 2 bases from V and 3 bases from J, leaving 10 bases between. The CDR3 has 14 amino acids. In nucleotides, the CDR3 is TGTGCCAGCTCACCAAATCCGGGGGACACTGAAGCTTTCTTT. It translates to CASSPNPGDTEAFF.

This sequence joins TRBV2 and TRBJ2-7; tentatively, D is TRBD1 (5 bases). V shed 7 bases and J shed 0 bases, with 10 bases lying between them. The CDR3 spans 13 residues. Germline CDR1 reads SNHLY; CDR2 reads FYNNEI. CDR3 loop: CASNTGASYEQYF. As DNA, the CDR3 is TGTGCCAGCAACACAGGCGCCTCCTACGAGCAGTACTTC. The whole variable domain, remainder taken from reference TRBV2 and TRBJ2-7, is EPEVTQTPSHQVTQMGQEVILRCVPISNHLYFYWYRQILGQKVEFLVSFYNNEISEKSEIFDDQFSVERPDGSNFTLKIRSTKLEDSAMYFCASNTGASYEQYFGPGTRLTVT.

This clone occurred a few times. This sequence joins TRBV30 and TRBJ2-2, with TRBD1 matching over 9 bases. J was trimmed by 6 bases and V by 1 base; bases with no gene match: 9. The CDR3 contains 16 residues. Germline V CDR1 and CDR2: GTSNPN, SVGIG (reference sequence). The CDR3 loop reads CAWSGDKGQGAGELFF. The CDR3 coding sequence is TGTGCCTGGAGTGGAGACAAGGGACAGGGAGCCGGGGAGCTGTTTTTT.

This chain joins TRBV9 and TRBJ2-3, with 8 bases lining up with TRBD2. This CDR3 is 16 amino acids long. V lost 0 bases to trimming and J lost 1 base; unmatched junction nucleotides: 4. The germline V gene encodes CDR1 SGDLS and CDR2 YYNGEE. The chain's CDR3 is CASSVDATSGTDTQYF. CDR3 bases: TGTGCCAGCAGCGTAGATGCGACTAGCGGCACAGATACGCAGTATTTT.

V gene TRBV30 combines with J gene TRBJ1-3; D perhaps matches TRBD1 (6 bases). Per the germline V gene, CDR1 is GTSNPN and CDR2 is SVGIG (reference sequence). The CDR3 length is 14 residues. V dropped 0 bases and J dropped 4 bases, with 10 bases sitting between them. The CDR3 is CAWSVQGSGNTIYF. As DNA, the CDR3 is TGTGCCTGGAGTGTACAGGGATCAGGAAACACCATATATTTT.

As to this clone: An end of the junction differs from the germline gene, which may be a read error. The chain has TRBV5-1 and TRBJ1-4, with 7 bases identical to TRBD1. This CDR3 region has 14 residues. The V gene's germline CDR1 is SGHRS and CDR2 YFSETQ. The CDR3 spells CASRRTGRNEELFF. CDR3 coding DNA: TGCGCCAGCAGGCGGACAGGACGTAATGAAGAACTGTTTTTT. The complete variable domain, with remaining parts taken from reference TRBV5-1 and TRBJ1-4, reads KAGVTQTPRYLIKTRGQQVTLSCSPISGHRSVSWYQQTPGQGLQFLFEYFSETQRNKGNFPGRFSGRQFSNSRSEMNVSTLELGDSALYLCASRRTGRNEELFFGSGTQLSVL.

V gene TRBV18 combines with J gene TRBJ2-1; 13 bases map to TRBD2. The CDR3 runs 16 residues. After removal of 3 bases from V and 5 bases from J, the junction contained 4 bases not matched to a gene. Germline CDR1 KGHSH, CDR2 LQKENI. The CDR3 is CASSPGTSGTHNEQFF. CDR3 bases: TGTGCCAGCTCACCCGGGACTAGCGGGACCCACAATGAGCAGTTCTTC.

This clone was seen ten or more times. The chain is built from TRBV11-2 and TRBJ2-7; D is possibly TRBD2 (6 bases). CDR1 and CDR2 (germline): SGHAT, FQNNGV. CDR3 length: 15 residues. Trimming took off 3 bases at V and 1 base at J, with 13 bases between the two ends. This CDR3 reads CASSLDSAGSYEQYF. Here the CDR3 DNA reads TGTGCCAGCAGCTTGGATTCGGCGGGGTCCTACGAGCAGTACTTC.